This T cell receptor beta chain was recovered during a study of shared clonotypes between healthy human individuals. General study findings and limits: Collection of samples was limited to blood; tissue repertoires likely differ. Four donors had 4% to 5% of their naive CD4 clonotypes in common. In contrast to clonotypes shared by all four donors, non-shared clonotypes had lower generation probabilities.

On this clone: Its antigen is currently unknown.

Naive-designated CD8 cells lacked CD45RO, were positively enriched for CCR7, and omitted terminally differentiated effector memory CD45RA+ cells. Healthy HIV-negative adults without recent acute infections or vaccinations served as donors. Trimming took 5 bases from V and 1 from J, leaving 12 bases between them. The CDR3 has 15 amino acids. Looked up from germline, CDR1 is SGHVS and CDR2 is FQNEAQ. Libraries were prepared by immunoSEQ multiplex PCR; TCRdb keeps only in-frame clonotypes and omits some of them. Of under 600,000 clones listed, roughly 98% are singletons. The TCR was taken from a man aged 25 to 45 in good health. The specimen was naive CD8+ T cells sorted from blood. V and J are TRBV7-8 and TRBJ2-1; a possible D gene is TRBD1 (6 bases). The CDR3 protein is CASSLPQGSYNEQFF. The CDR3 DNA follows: TGTGCCAGCAGCCTACCACAGGGTTCCTACAATGAGCAGTTCTTC.